The T cell receptor beta chain described here comes from a study of blood T cell repertoires in COVID-19. Study background: There were acute and convalescent COVID-19 samples, and they came from the United States, Italy and Spain. T cells, B-cell-depleted T cells, or PBMCs provided the cDNA or gDNA that served as material.

V lost 4 bases to trimming and J lost 2 bases, with 11 bases between them. The CDR3 is 14 amino acids. The germline CDR1 and CDR2 sequences are LNHDA and SQIVND (reference sequence). In the authors' workflow: From reference gene primer amplification, estimates of nucleated cell counts were derived. Clones were sequenced by immunoSEQ multiplex PCR, and TCRdb holds only the in-frame ones, with some missing. V, J and clone size were drawn from that table, and D and trimming were deduced from the DNA. This table holds some 180,000 clones, 65% to 85% found once. This sequence was found in a man aged 65 to 79 with active or convalescent COVID-19. This chain connects TRBV19 to TRBJ1-2; TRBD1 is a possible D gene (6 bases). The sequencing sample was made of peripheral blood. This CDR3 is CASSTGARNYGYTF. CDR3 in DNA: TGTGCCAGTAGTACAGGGGCGCGAAACTATGGCTACACCTTC. Full variable domain (rest looked up from reference TRBV19 and TRBJ1-2): DGGITQSPKYLFRKEGQNVTLSCEQNLNHDAMYWYRQDPGQGLRLIYYSQIVNDFQKGDIAEGYSVSREKKESFPLTVTSAQKNPTAFYLCASSTGARNYGYTFGSGTRLTVV.